This paragraph reports one T cell receptor (beta chain). This clonotype has more than one count but fewer than ten. Its antigen remains unidentified. Per-base quality was not reported, and no clone a single base away is much larger than it. The data originate from a study of T-cell reconstitution after alpha-beta-depleted transplantation in children (dated by TCRdb to about 2016). Regarding the complete study: Using TCR repertoire profiling, the study quantitatively followed how T-cell immune reconstitution unfolded in children after TCRalphabeta/CD19-depleted allogeneic hematopoietic cell transplantation. On the study overall, not on this receptor specifically: The apparently early alphabetaT-cell count recovery about two months after transplant was reportedly dependent on only several hundred rapidly expanded clones derived from non-depleted graft cells. In some patients, the high TCRbeta diversity seen at day 60 was put down to recipient T cells and intrathymic progenitors that had survived conditioning. The frequencies of hyperexpanded clones fell over the following months, and after one year, T-cell counts and TCRbeta diversity were mostly attributed to newly produced T cells.

What this sample's treatment or condition label stands for: allogeneic hematopoietic cell transplantation with graft depleted of TCRalphabeta T cells and CD19 B cells. The children who served as transplant recipients had been given grafts of TCRalphabeta/CD19-depleted allogeneic hematopoietic cells. Libraries were built with PCR. The sequencing machine was an Illumina HiSeq 2500. Molecular barcoding was employed in the preparation of TCR libraries, with unique molecular identifiers being used to normalize TCRbeta repertoire quantification. TCRdb trimmed the raw reads at Q25, called clones with MiXCR and kept productive beta chains. Every entry covers one CDR3 protein and lists the most common genes and DNA from its rows. The sample profile shows fewer than 700,000 distinct CDR3 sequences; 13% of them were found once. Roughly 2.3% of the sample is held by the ten biggest clonotypes. Sequencing used PBMCs, mostly from graft donor cells, obtained 360 days after TCRalphabeta/CD19-depleted stem cell transplant. The source is a male patient under 18 who had a stem cell transplant for acute myeloid leukemia, so the T cells may come from the graft donor.

The DNA is as follows: TGTGCCAGCAGCCAAGCCCTGATCCGCCGAGGTGAGCAGTTCTTC. Its protein reads: CASSQALIRRGEQFF. The rearranged chain carries TRBV14 and TRBJ2-1, with no confident D gene call. Reading from cysteine to phenylalanine, the CDR3 counts 15 amino acids. Solely the CDR3 DNA is kept, with 45 bases framed from the first base. Reading the germline V gene gives CDR1 SGHDN and CDR2 FVKESK. V loses 1 base of germline sequence and J loses 9 bases, and the interval between the two ends is 16 bases.